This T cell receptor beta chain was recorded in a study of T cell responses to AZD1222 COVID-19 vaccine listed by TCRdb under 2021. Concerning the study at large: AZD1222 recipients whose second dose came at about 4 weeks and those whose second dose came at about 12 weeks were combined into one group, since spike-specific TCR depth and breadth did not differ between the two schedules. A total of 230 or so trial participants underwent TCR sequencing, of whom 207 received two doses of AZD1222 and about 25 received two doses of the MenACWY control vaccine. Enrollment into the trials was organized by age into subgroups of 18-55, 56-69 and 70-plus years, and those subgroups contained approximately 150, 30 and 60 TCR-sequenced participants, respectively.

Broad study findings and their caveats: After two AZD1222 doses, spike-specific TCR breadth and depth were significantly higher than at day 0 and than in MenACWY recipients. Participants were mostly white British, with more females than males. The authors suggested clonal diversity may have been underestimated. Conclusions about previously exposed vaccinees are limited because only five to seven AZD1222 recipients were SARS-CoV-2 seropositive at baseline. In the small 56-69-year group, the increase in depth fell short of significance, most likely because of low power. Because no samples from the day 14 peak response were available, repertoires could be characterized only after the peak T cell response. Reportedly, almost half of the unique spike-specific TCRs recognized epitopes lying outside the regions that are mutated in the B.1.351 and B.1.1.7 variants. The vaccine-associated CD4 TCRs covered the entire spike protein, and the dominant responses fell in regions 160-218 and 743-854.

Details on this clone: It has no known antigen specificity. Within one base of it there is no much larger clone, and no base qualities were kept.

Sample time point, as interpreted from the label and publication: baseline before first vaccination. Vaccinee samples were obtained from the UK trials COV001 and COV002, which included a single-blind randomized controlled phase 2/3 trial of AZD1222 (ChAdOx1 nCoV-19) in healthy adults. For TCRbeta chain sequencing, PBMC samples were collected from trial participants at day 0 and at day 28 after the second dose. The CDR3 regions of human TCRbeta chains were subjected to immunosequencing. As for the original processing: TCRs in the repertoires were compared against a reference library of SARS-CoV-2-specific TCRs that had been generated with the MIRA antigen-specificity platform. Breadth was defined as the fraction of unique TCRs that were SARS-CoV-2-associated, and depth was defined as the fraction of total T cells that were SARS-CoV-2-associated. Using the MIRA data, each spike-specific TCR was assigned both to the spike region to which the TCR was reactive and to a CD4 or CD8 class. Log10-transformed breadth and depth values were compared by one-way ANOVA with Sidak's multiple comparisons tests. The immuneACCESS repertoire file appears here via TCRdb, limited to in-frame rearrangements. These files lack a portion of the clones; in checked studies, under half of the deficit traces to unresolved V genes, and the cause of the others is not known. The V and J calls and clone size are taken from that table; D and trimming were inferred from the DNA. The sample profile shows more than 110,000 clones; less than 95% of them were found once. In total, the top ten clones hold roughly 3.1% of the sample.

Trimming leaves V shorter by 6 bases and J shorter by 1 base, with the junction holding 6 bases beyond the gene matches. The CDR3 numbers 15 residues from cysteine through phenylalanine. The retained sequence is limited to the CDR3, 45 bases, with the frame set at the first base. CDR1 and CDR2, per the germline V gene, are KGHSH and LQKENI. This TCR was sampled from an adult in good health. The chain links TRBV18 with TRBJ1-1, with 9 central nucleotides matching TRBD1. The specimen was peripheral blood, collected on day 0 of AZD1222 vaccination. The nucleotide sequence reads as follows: TGTGCCAGCTCCATAGGACAGGGGCCGAACACTGAAGCTTTCTTT. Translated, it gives CASSIGQGPNTEAFF.